The T cell receptor (beta chain) under discussion was sequenced for a study of T cells in localized non-small cell lung cancer. V was pared by 5 bases and J by 5 bases, with 15 bases between. Germline V CDR1 and CDR2: MDHEN, SYDVKM. CDR3 length: 14 residues. The repertoire was sequenced with immunoSEQ multiplex PCR; TCRdb's copy has only in-frame clones and lacks some. The table has about 1,400 clones, about 25% seen once. This clone has a handful of counts. The chain combines TRBV28 with TRBJ2-5; TRBD1 might be the D (5 bases). This receptor was identified in a woman between 35 and 70 years old with stage I lung adenocarcinoma. Sequenced here: lung tumor tissue, sampled before any cancer treatment. The CDR3: CASSPIGHEETQYF. CDR3 sequence (DNA): TGTGCCAGCAGTCCCATCGGACATGAGGAGACCCAGTACTTC.